The rows below give T cell receptor beta chains drawn from one sample of a study of T cell changes during pregnancy in multiple sclerosis. The assay was immunoSEQ multiplex PCR, and TCRdb's table has in-frame clones only and misses some. The sample has approximately 60,000 clones, about nine tenths seen once. Here the sequenced sample was peripheral blood, taken in the third trimester of pregnancy. These receptors all stem from a female donor in good health, enrolled as a control in a pregnancy study. CDR3s include the opening cysteine and the closing phenylalanine or tryptophan. The listing skips clone size in some rows; elsewhere it reads once, few, many or a size class.

size: -
J: TRBJ2-7
V: TRBV7-6
CDR3: CASSPAGSGQPSYEQYF

size: -
J: TRBJ2-7
V: TRBV6-1
CDR3: CASTGGSYEQYF

size: -
J: TRBJ2-5
V: TRBV6-4
CDR3: CASSMAEQETQYF

size: few
J: TRBJ2-1
V: TRBV30
CDR3: CAWSIGLAGDGEQFF

size: -
J: TRBJ2-2
V: TRBV6-5
CDR3: CASSQYNVNTGELFF

size: once
J: TRBJ1-1
V: TRBV4-3
CDR3: CASSHGEPTGGTEAFF

size: -
J: TRBJ1-1
V: TRBV12-5
CDR3: CASGLVQGGNTEAFF

size: -
J: TRBJ1-6
V: TRBV4-1
CDR3: CASSPGSGTARSPLHF

size: -
J: TRBJ2-7
V: TRBV6-6
CDR3: CASRRGDRSWDEQYF

size: -
J: TRBJ2-2
V: TRBV5-6
CDR3: CASSPSGTGAPDTGELFF

size: -
J: TRBJ1-2
V: TRBV11-2
CDR3: CASSTKAGNYGYTF

size: -
J: TRBJ2-7
V: TRBV9
CDR3: CASSVGGTGWNEQYF

size: -
J: TRBJ2-3
V: TRBV30
CDR3: CAWMGRLDTQYF

size: -
J: TRBJ1-1
V: TRBV7-6
CDR3: CASSPPTHRANTEAFF